The following is a TCR beta chain sequence with its context. Original processing methods: Nucleated cell number was recorded as an estimate derived from reference gene primer amplification. Libraries were prepared by immunoSEQ multiplex PCR; TCRdb keeps only in-frame clonotypes and omits some of them. The V and J calls and the clone size are those of that table, but D and trimming were determined from the DNA. The sample has some 170,000 clones, approximately 87% seen once; the top ten hold around 12%. The data belong to a study of blood T cell repertoires in COVID-19. Germline loops: CDR1 LNHDA, CDR2 SQIVND (reference sequence). CDR3 size: 15 residues. Trimming cost V 5 bases and J 3 bases, with 16 bases left between them.

V and J are TRBV19 and TRBJ1-1; unclear D gene. The sequence was collected from a woman aged 70-85 years with COVID-19, enrolled during active disease. What was sequenced was peripheral blood. DNA of the CDR3: TGTGCCAGTAGTCCCCGCGAAGGGAGGGACACTGAAGCTTTCTTT. Amino acid sequence: CASSPREGRDTEAFF.